The following is a TCR beta chain sequence with its context. The antigen is undetermined. This sample stems from a study of identical twins' blood T cells. Study results and caveats: Mainly, cloneset size products determined shared clonotypes, twins included.

One entry per CDR3 protein, called by TCRdb with MiXCR from the 5' RACE reads. The sample consists of around 380,000 distinct CDR3 sequences, 28% of them appearing once. With 1 base removed from V and 5 bases from J, the gap between germline ends came to 10 bases. In germline, CDR1 is MNHEY, CDR2 SVGEGT. The CDR3 spans 14 residues. Source material: PBMCs. This TCR derives from a woman aged 18-50 years in good health. The chain joins TRBV6-2 or TRBV6-3 to TRBJ2-3; no reliable D call. The CDR3 reads CASSYYHMGDTQYF. In DNA form, the CDR3 reads TGTGCCAGCAGTTACTATCACATGGGAGATACGCAGTATTTT.